This TCR beta chain was obtained from a study of Tregs in tolerant kidney transplant recipients. This CDR3 has 17 amino acids. The germline V gene has CDR1 SGHNT and CDR2 YYREEE (reference sequence). The junction had 7 bases not matched to a gene; V was cut back by 0 bases and J by 4 bases. CD4+CD25+CD127- Tregs, CD4+CD25- non-Tregs, CD4 and CD8 cells were sorted. Study-level points and caveats: Few patients were studied, so findings need validation in larger groups.

Assay: immunoSEQ multiplex PCR; the TCRdb copy retains only in-frame clones and omits some. The sample includes approximately 100,000 clones, roughly 93% of them seen just once. Worth noting for this clone: What it binds is not known.

The clonotype was recovered from a human donor who received a combined kidney and bone marrow transplant. The chain has TRBV5-4 and TRBJ2-7; 13 bases are shared with TRBD2. Sample: CD4+ T cells from blood, taken before the transplant. CDR3 sequence (DNA): TGTGCCAGCAGCTTGGTTAGGACTAGCGGGAGTTCGTACGAGCAGTACTTC. Translated: CASSLVRTSGSSYEQYF. Using reference TRBV5-4 and TRBJ2-7 for the parts outside the CDR3, the full variable domain is ETGVTQSPTHLIKTRGQQVTLRCSSQSGHNTVSWYQQALGQGPQFIFQYYREEENGRGNFPPRFSGLQFPNYSSELNVNALELDDSALYLCASSLVRTSGSSYEQYFGPGTRLTVT.